This TCR beta chain was captured in a study of molecular identifiers for immune sequencing clone quantification (dated by TCRdb to 2016 to 2019). Study-level background: For a replicate experiment, RNA from around 20,000 or 100,000 naive CD8 T cells was divided into five aliquots, and four of the five aliquots were sequenced. This methods study used CD8 T cells to benchmark TCR RNA copy counting and molecular-identifier clustering-based TCR repertoire sequencing (MIDCIRS). Overall results and qualifications from the work: The naive libraries included spiked-in Jurkat TCR RNA (roughly eleven copies' worth), and this Jurkat TCR RNA is not part of the donor repertoire. Even against a background of some 920,000 naive CD8 T cells, spiked-in Jurkat TCR RNA amounting to a single cell's worth was reported to be detectable. About 3.1 recovered TCR RNA copies per cell were obtained by modeling, versus about 9 by digital PCR, implying a capture efficiency of about 30%. In CMV-specific effector cells, clones with more than 20 RNA copies contained over 99% of molecules, whereas in naive cells such clones contained under 1% of molecules. When barcode sub-clustering was omitted, TCR diversity was inflated by chimeric consensus sequences, with chimeras reaching as high as 47%. The sizes of highly expanded clones could end up underestimated when identical TCR molecules share a barcode.

The library was obtained by PCR. The listed sequencing device is Illumina HiSeq 4000. Bulk TCR libraries were prepared as previously described, using TCR primers listed in Table S5. The Qiagen AllPrep DNA/RNA kit was used to purify total RNA. Reads from multiple sequencing runs of the same library were pooled before analysis. Per the source publication's procedure: Reads were retained only if an exact TCR constant sequence was present, and the retained reads were trimmed to 150 nt and grouped according to their 12-nt molecular barcodes. Reads in each barcode group were sub-clustered using a 15% Levenshtein threshold, and a quality-weighted consensus sequence was built for each RNA molecule. Non-functional sequences were excluded, and lower-count sequences lying one edit away from another sequence were also excluded. Based on a fit of two negative binomial distributions, barcode sub-clusters having less than 20% of the maximum read count were discarded. The public reads were reanalyzed by TCRdb: fastp trimming at Q25, MiXCR alignment, in-frame beta chains only. CDR3 protein sequences are deduplicated, and each keeps its most common genes and DNA. TCRdb's processing, not the authors', yielded these V and J calls. This sample holds approximately 550,000 distinct CDR3 sequences; about 20% were observed only once. The top ten clones comprise approximately 0.84% of the sample.

This clonotype was found many times. The antigen this receptor binds is unknown. Base qualities are not at hand, and no much larger clone is one base apart. The CDR3 numbers 14 residues from cysteine through phenylalanine. Only the CDR3 DNA stays, 42 bases, in frame from base 1. Relative to germline, V is missing 6 bases and J is missing 1 base, with 3 bases of the junction outside any gene match. CDR1 and CDR2, looked up from the germline V gene, are SNHLY and FYNNEI. Libraries of naive CD8 T cells were built from anywhere between about 17,000 and 1,000,000 sorted cells, with 10%, 30% or 50% of the purified RNA used. On a BD FACSAria II, naive CD8 T cells were FACS-sorted as CD8+CD4-CCR7+CD45RA+ and collected into RLT Plus buffer. To test detection sensitivity, Jurkat RNA equal to ten TCR copies was added to samples of 20,000-1,000,000 naive CD8 T cells. Enrichment of CD8 T cells was done with RosetteSep CD8+ T Cell Enrichment Cocktail plus Ficoll-Paque, and ACK red cell lysis came afterward.

The sequenced sample was naive CD8+ T cells from blood, with Jurkat cell RNA spiked in. Reading the label with the study, this specimen's cell subset or site is: FACS-sorted CD8+CD4-CCR7+CD45RA+ naive T cells. The sequence is built from TRBV2 and TRBJ2-3; TRBD2 aligns with 8 central bases. The sequence derives from a human donor in good health. Some libraries in this study had Jurkat cell RNA spiked in. The CDR3 region reads CASSGRGGTDTQYF. The DNA is TGTGCCAGCAGCGGGCGGGGGGGCACAGATACGCAGTATTTT. Full variable domain (CDR3 extended with the reference TRBV2 and TRBJ2-3 proteins): EPEVTQTPSHQVTQMGQEVILRCVPISNHLYFYWYRQILGQKVEFLVSFYNNEISEKSEIFDDQFSVERPDGSNFTLKIRSTKLEDSAMYFCASSGRGGTDTQYFGPGTRLTVL.